The source of this TCR beta chain is a study of cytomegalovirus exposure and HLA in healthy donors. Study-wide points: A later analysis associated 15,000 to 20,000 TCR beta sequences with HLA alleles at a 0.05 false discovery rate.

Trimming removed 4 bases from V and 4 bases from J; junction bases left unmatched: 4. This CDR3 region has 15 residues. Germline CDR1 is MGHRA and CDR2 is YSYEKL. Primers: 60 Vbeta forward and 13 Jbeta reverse. Libraries were prepared by immunoSEQ multiplex PCR; TCRdb keeps only in-frame clonotypes and omits some of them. The sample lists about 160,000 clones, more than 75% occurring once. Samples came from healthy bone marrow donors. As to this clone: Its antigen is not known.

The receptor was isolated from a girl aged 2-10 years in good health and CMV-seropositive. Sequencing used PBMCs. The chain recombines TRBV4-1 with TRBJ2-1; TRBD2 aligns across 10 bases. The chain's CDR3 is CASSPSAGGYNEQFF. CDR3 sequence (DNA): TGCGCCAGCAGCCCCTCAGCGGGAGGGTACAATGAGCAGTTCTTC.